The T cell receptor beta chain under discussion was sequenced for a study of blood T cell repertoires in COVID-19. Across the study: Sites across the United States, Italy and Spain contributed samples from acute and convalescent COVID-19. The analysed material was cDNA or gDNA that came from T cells, B-cell-depleted T cells, or PBMCs.

The CDR3 loop spans 15 amino acids. The V end was cut by 5 bases, the J end by 0 bases, with 13 bases between. The germline V gene encodes CDR1 MRHNA and CDR2 SNTAGT. In the source study's methods: Amplification of reference gene primers was used by the study to estimate nucleated cell counts. Sequencing used immunoSEQ multiplex PCR; TCRdb keeps in-frame clones, though not all of them. From that table come the V and J calls and clone size; the DNA was used to work out D and trimming. The table lists about 80,000 clones, 70% to 80% of them singletons. This clonotype originated in a man aged 70-80 years with active or convalescent COVID-19. The sample taken for sequencing was peripheral blood. The V call is TRBV6-4, the J call TRBJ1-2; tentatively, D is TRBD1 (5 bases). CDR3 coding DNA: TGTGCCAGCAGTCCGGGACTTGGGACTAACTATGGCTACACCTTC. Its translation: CASSPGLGTNYGYTF.